This TCR beta chain was found in a study of early T cells in non-severe SARS-CoV-2 infection. This clonotype has a count of ten or more. Deletions cut 2 bases from V and 5 bases from J, with 12 bases between. This CDR3 has 15 residues. Germline V lookup: CDR1 WNHNN, CDR2 SYGVQD (reference sequence). Using its own MiXCR run on the 5' RACE reads, TCRdb lists one record per CDR3 protein. The sample yields 35,000 to 45,000 distinct CDR3 sequences, 5% to 6.5% seen once. The clonotype originates from an adult who was a healthcare worker with PCR-confirmed SARS-CoV-2 infection or an uninfected control (not recorded which). The rearrangement uses TRBV10-1 and TRBJ1-4; D may be TRBD1 (6 bases). This specimen consisted of whole blood, obtained at baseline. The CDR3 sequence: CASSERQGKNEKLFF. For the CDR3, the DNA is TGCGCCAGCAGTGAGCGGCAGGGGAAGAATGAAAAACTGTTTTTT.